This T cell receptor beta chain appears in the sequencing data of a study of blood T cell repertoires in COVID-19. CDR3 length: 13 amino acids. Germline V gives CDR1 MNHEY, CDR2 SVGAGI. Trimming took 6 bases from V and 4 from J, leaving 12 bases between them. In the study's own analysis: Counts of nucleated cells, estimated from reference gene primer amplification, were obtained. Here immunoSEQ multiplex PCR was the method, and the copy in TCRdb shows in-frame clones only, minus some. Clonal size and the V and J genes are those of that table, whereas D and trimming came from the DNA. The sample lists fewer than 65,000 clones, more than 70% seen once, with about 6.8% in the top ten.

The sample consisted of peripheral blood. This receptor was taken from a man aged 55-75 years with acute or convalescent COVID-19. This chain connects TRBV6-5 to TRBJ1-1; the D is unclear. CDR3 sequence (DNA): TGTGCCAGCAGCCAACTAGTGAGCACTGAAGCTTTCTTT. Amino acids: CASSQLVSTEAFF.